The source of this TCR beta chain is a study of CD8 T cells in Susac syndrome. It was with random hexamers that about 0.45 to 1 ug RNA was reverse transcribed. TCRdb processed the immunoSEQ multiplex PCR reads anew with MiXCR; each CDR3 protein has one entry. The table lists 120,000 or so distinct CDR3 sequences, about 92% of them singletons. The CDR3 runs 18 residues. V lost 6 bases and J lost 3; bases outside the gene matches: 15. The source of this sequence is a human donor with multiple sclerosis. Sequencing was performed on CD4+ T cells from PBMCs. V usage is TRBV12-3 or TRBV12-4 and J usage is TRBJ2-3; the match to TRBD1 covers 10 bases. The CDR3 reads CASSRKSRDRGLTDTQYF. The CDR3 DNA reads as TGTGCCAGCAGCCGAAAATCTAGGGACAGGGGCCTTACAGATACGCAGTATTTT.